This T cell receptor (beta chain) comes out of a study of CD8+ T cells in alopecia areata. With V trimmed by 6 bases and J by 8 bases, 10 bases remained unmatched. CDR3 length equals 13 residues. Germline values: CDR1 SQVTM, CDR2 ANQGSEA. RNA extraction was followed by reverse transcription into cDNA, which acted as the sequencing template. Sequencing used immunoSEQ multiplex PCR; TCRdb keeps in-frame clones, though not all of them. The sample carries approximately 160,000 clones, less than 80% recorded once. Stated treatment: oral pan-JAK inhibitor, 5-10 mg twice daily. The TCR comes from a human donor with alopecia areata. Sequencing was performed on CD4+ T cells sorted from blood, taken at week 24, from a patient treated with tofacitinib. V is TRBV29-1 and J is TRBJ1-2; 9 bases are a match to TRBD1. CDR3 protein: CSVRPGTGNGYTF. CDR3 coding DNA: TGCAGCGTGCGACCCGGGACAGGGAACGGCTACACCTTC.